The 6 T cell receptor beta chains presented below share a single source sample, sequenced in a study of technical replicates of blood from a handful of donors. The protocol was immunoSEQ multiplex PCR, while the TCRdb copy is restricted to in-frame clones and leaves out a portion. The sample consists of 85,000 to 100,000 clones, about 95% of them appearing once. The specimen sequenced was T cells isolated from PBMCs. Receptors originate from a human donor in good health.

J is TRBJ2-7 and V is TRBV28, with a tentative D call TRBD2 (6 bases). Germline CDR1 MDHEN, CDR2 SYDVKM. The CDR3 consists of 15 residues. The germline V and J ends were trimmed by 6 bases and 3 bases, with 18 bases remaining between them. The CDR3, as DNA: TGTGCCAGCAGGGGACCGGGACGGGGGTTCTACGAGCAGTACTTC. Its protein is CASRGPGRGFYEQYF. The full variable domain, completed using reference TRBV28 and TRBJ2-7, is DVKVTQSSRYLVKRTGEKVFLECVQDMDHENMFWYRQDPGLGLRLIYFSYDVKMKEKGDIPEGYSVSREKKERFSLILESASTNQTSMYLCASRGPGRGFYEQYFGPGTRLTVT.

The gene calls are TRBV9 and TRBJ1-2; a weak D match, TRBD1 (5 bases). The CDR3 is 13 residues long. The V end lost 0 bases, the J end lost 8 bases, and 11 bases lay between the germline ends. Germline-derived CDR1 and CDR2 are SGDLS and YYNGEE. The CDR3 nucleotides read TGTGCCAGCAGCGTAGTTCAGGGTATGGGCTACACCTTC. Amino acids: CASSVVQGMGYTF.

This chain uses TRBV10-3 with TRBJ2-1, with TRBD1 as a possible D gene (6 bases). This CDR3 has 15 amino acids. Germline CDR1 is ENHRY and CDR2 is SYGVKD. V was trimmed by 5 bases and J by 2 bases, leaving 13 bases between them. CDR3 residues: CAISNRVGPYNEQFF. CDR3 DNA sequence: TGTGCCATCAGTAACAGGGTGGGGCCCTACAATGAGCAGTTCTTC.

The genes are TRBV4-1 and TRBJ2-3, with TRBD1 identical over 7 bases. V dropped 4 bases and J dropped 1; count of bases not matched to a gene: 5. Germline lookup yields CDR1 MGHRA and CDR2 YSYEKL. CDR3 length: 15 amino acids. The CDR3, as DNA: TGCGCCAGCAGCCCGGGGACAGTCCGCACAGATACGCAGTATTTT. This translates into CASSPGTVRTDTQYF.

The chain's CDR3 is CASSQTGHLNTEAFF. The DNA of the CDR3 is TGTGCCAGCAGCCAGACAGGGCATTTGAACACTGAAGCTTTCTTT. This sequence joins TRBV5-6 and TRBJ1-1; 7 bases are a match to TRBD1. The CDR3 runs 15 residues. V lost 4 bases to trimming and J lost 0 bases; unmatched junction nucleotides: 6. CDR1 is SGHDT, CDR2 YYEEEE, per germline.

The chain is built from TRBV5-1 and TRBJ2-7; 8 nucleotides match TRBD1. The CDR3 extends over 14 amino acids. The ends lost 3 bases at V and 5 bases at J; junction bases unmatched: 7. Germline CDR1 SGHRS, CDR2 YFSETQ. DNA of the CDR3: TGCGCCAGCAGCTACGGACAGGGAAGGAACGAGCAGTACTTC. It is translated as CASSYGQGRNEQYF.